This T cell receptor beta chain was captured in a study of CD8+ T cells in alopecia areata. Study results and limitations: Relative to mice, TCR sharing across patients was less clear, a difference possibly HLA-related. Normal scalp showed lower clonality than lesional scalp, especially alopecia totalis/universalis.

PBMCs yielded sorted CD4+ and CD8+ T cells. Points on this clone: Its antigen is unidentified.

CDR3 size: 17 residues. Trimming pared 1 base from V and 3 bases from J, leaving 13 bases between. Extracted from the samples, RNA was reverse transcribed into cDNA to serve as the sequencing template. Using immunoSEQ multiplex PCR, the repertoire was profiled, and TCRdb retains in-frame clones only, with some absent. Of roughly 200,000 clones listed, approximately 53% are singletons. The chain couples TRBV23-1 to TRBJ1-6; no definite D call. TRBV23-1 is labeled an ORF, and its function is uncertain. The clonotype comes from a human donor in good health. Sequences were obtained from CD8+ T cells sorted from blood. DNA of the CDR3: TGCGCCAGCAGTCAATGGCGGACGGGCAGCTATAATTCACCCCTCCACTTT. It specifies CASSQWRTGSYNSPLHF.